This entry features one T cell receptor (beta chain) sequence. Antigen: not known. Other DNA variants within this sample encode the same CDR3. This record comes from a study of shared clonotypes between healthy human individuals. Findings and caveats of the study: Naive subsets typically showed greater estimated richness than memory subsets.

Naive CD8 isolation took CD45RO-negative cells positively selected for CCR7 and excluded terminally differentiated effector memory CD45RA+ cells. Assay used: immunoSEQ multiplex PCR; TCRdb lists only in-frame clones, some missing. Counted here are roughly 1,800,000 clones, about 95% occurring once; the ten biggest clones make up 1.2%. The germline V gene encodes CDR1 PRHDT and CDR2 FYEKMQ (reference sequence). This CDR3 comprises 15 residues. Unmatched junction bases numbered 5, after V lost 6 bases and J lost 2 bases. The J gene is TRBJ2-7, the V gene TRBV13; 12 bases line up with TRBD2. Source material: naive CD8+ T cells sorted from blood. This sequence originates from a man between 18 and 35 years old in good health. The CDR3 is CASSLPSGGAYEQYF. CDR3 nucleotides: TGTGCCAGCAGTCTACCTAGCGGGGGGGCCTACGAGCAGTACTTC.